The rows below give T cell receptor beta chains drawn from one sample of a study of early T cells in non-severe SARS-CoV-2 infection. TCRdb called the 5' RACE reads again in MiXCR, with one record for every CDR3 protein. The table has about 34,000 distinct CDR3 sequences, approximately 6% seen once. The material sequenced was whole blood. Source of these receptors: an adult who was a healthcare worker with PCR-confirmed SARS-CoV-2 infection or an uninfected control (not recorded which). Each CDR3 is given with its conserved first and last residue. Fields, in order: D gene, clone size, V gene, J gene, CDR3 DNA, CDR3 protein. D genes are given only for firm matches. Clone size is shown for a subset of rows, as once, few, many or a class of expanded clone.

d_call: TRBD1
clone_size: many
v_call: TRBV12-3/TRBV12-4
j_call: TRBJ2-7
cdr3_nt: TGTGCCAGCAGTGCTCAGACAGGGCTGAGGAACGAGCAGTACTTC
cdr3_aa: CASSAQTGLRNEQYF

d_call: TRBD1
clone_size: many
v_call: TRBV3-1
j_call: TRBJ2-3
cdr3_nt: TGTGCCAGCAGCTCCGGGACAGGCAGCACAGATACGCAGTATTTT
cdr3_aa: CASSSGTGSTDTQYF

d_call: .
clone_size: many
v_call: TRBV15
j_call: TRBJ1-5
cdr3_nt: TGTGCCACCAGCAGAGATTCAGGCAATCAGCCCCAGCATTTT
cdr3_aa: CATSRDSGNQPQHF

d_call: .
clone_size: many
v_call: TRBV5-1
j_call: TRBJ1-1
cdr3_nt: TGCGCCAGCAGCTTGGTAACGGGGCCCGTGAACACTGAAGCTTTCTTT
cdr3_aa: CASSLVTGPVNTEAFF

d_call: TRBD1
clone_size: many
v_call: TRBV3-1
j_call: TRBJ1-1
cdr3_nt: TGTGCCAGCAGCAGCGGGCAGGGGGCGAACACTGAAGCTTTCTTT
cdr3_aa: CASSSGQGANTEAFF

d_call: TRBD2
clone_size: many
v_call: TRBV29-1
j_call: TRBJ2-1
cdr3_nt: TGCAGCGTTGGAGTTCTAGCGGTATACAATGAGCAGTTCTTC
cdr3_aa: CSVGVLAVYNEQFF

d_call: TRBD1
clone_size: many
v_call: TRBV28
j_call: TRBJ1-4
cdr3_nt: TGTGCCAGCAGTTCCAACAGGGGCGTGGGGGAAAAACTGTTTTTT
cdr3_aa: CASSSNRGVGEKLFF

d_call: TRBD1
clone_size: many
v_call: TRBV28
j_call: TRBJ2-2
cdr3_nt: TGTGCCAGCAGTGGACAGGCGAACACCGGGGAGCTGTTTTTT
cdr3_aa: CASSGQANTGELFF

d_call: .
clone_size: many
v_call: TRBV12-3/TRBV12-4
j_call: TRBJ2-5
cdr3_nt: TGTGCCAGCAGTCTGGGGGCCGGGGAGACCCAGTACTTC
cdr3_aa: CASSLGAGETQYF

d_call: .
clone_size: .
v_call: TRBV11-3
j_call: TRBJ2-1
cdr3_nt: TGTGCCAGCAGCTTAGGGCCCTGGGGTGAGCAGTTCTTC
cdr3_aa: CASSLGPWGEQFF

d_call: .
clone_size: many
v_call: TRBV7-6
j_call: TRBJ1-5
cdr3_nt: TGTGCCAGCAGCTTTTTGGGGGGGGATCAGCCCCAGCATTTT
cdr3_aa: CASSFLGGDQPQHF

d_call: TRBD1
clone_size: few
v_call: TRBV11-3
j_call: TRBJ2-3
cdr3_nt: TGTGCCAGCAGCCCTGGGACAGGGGAGTTGTATTTT
cdr3_aa: CASSPGTGELYF

d_call: .
clone_size: few
v_call: TRBV20-1
j_call: TRBJ1-3
cdr3_nt: TGCAGTGCTAGAGGACAGGTTTCTGGAAACACCATATATTTT
cdr3_aa: CSARGQVSGNTIYF

d_call: .
clone_size: many
v_call: TRBV15
j_call: TRBJ2-7
cdr3_nt: TGTGCCACCAGCGCCCATGACGAGCAGTACTTC
cdr3_aa: CATSAHDEQYF

d_call: .
clone_size: many
v_call: TRBV11-2
j_call: TRBJ1-3
cdr3_nt: TGTGCCAGCAGCTTCGGACTTAGCTCTGGAAACACCATATATTTT
cdr3_aa: CASSFGLSSGNTIYF

d_call: TRBD1
clone_size: many
v_call: TRBV10-3
j_call: TRBJ1-6
cdr3_nt: TGTGCCATCAGTGAGGCGGACAGGGTGGACAATTCACCCCTCCACTTT
cdr3_aa: CAISEADRVDNSPLHF

d_call: .
clone_size: many
v_call: TRBV21-1
j_call: TRBJ2-2
cdr3_nt: TGTGCCAGCACCCTCACCGGGGAGCTGTTTTTT
cdr3_aa: CASTLTGELFF

d_call: .
clone_size: many
v_call: TRBV30
j_call: TRBJ2-5
cdr3_nt: TGTGCCTGGAGTGTACGGGAGACCCAGTACTTC
cdr3_aa: CAWSVRETQYF

d_call: .
clone_size: many
v_call: TRBV18
j_call: TRBJ1-1
cdr3_nt: TGTGCCAGCTCTCAAGGGAGCACTGAAGCTTTCTTT
cdr3_aa: CASSQGSTEAFF

d_call: .
clone_size: many
v_call: TRBV7-6
j_call: TRBJ1-2
cdr3_nt: TGTGCCAGCAGCAACCAGGGTGACTACACCTTC
cdr3_aa: CASSNQGDYTF

d_call: TRBD2
clone_size: many
v_call: TRBV11-2
j_call: TRBJ2-1
cdr3_nt: TGTGCCAGCAGCTTAACTAGCGGGGGGTATAATGAGCAGTTCTTC
cdr3_aa: CASSLTSGGYNEQFF

d_call: TRBD1
clone_size: many
v_call: TRBV19
j_call: TRBJ1-5
cdr3_nt: TGTGCCAGTAGTATGACAGGGAATGGCAATCAGCCCCAGCATTTT
cdr3_aa: CASSMTGNGNQPQHF

d_call: .
clone_size: many
v_call: TRBV7-2
j_call: TRBJ2-2
cdr3_nt: TGTGCCAGCAGCCACGGACAGAACACCGGGGAGCTGTTTTTT
cdr3_aa: CASSHGQNTGELFF

d_call: .
clone_size: many
v_call: TRBV5-1
j_call: TRBJ1-6
cdr3_nt: TGCGCCAGCAGCCTGATGGGGGATCGTAATTCACCCCTCCACTTT
cdr3_aa: CASSLMGDRNSPLHF

d_call: TRBD1
clone_size: many
v_call: TRBV5-6
j_call: TRBJ1-5
cdr3_nt: TGTGCCAGCAGCCTTACCCAGGGGGCAGGACGCAATCAGCCCCAGCATTTT
cdr3_aa: CASSLTQGAGRNQPQHF

d_call: TRBD1
clone_size: many
v_call: TRBV29-1
j_call: TRBJ2-4
cdr3_nt: TGCAGCGCCGGGACAGGACTAAACATTCAGTACTTC
cdr3_aa: CSAGTGLNIQYF

d_call: TRBD1
clone_size: many
v_call: TRBV6-5
j_call: TRBJ1-2
cdr3_nt: TGTGCCAGCAGTTACTCCTGGGACAGGGAAAACTATGGCTACACCTTC
cdr3_aa: CASSYSWDRENYGYTF

d_call: .
clone_size: once
v_call: TRBV3-1
j_call: TRBJ1-4
cdr3_nt: TGTGCCAGCAGCCAAGAAAGGAATGAAAAACTGTTTTTT
cdr3_aa: CASSQERNEKLFF

d_call: .
clone_size: many
v_call: TRBV27
j_call: TRBJ1-2
cdr3_nt: TGTGCCAGCAGACAATCGGGGAGTAACTATGGCTACACCTTC
cdr3_aa: CASRQSGSNYGYTF

d_call: .
clone_size: many
v_call: TRBV18
j_call: TRBJ1-5
cdr3_nt: TGTGCCAGCTCACCACTGGGACACCTTAGCAATCAGCCCCAGCATTTT
cdr3_aa: CASSPLGHLSNQPQHF

d_call: .
clone_size: few
v_call: TRBV5-1
j_call: TRBJ2-3
cdr3_nt: TGCGCCAGCAGCTGGACTGTCACAGATACGCAGTATTTT
cdr3_aa: CASSWTVTDTQYF

d_call: .
clone_size: many
v_call: TRBV6-2/TRBV6-3
j_call: TRBJ2-3
cdr3_nt: TGTGCCAGCAGTTCCCTTGAGCGGGTATATACAGATACGCAGTATTTT
cdr3_aa: CASSSLERVYTDTQYF

d_call: .
clone_size: few
v_call: TRBV11-3
j_call: TRBJ2-5
cdr3_nt: TGTGCCAGCAGCTTAGATGGGGGGAAACAAGAGACCCAGTACTTC
cdr3_aa: CASSLDGGKQETQYF

d_call: .
clone_size: many
v_call: TRBV2
j_call: TRBJ2-1
cdr3_nt: TGTGCCAGCAGTGAAGAGGCTAGCGATTGGAATGAGCAGTTCTTC
cdr3_aa: CASSEEASDWNEQFF

d_call: .
clone_size: many
v_call: TRBV29-1
j_call: TRBJ1-1
cdr3_nt: TGCAGCGTTGAAGATCGAATGAGAGCTTTCTTT
cdr3_aa: CSVEDRMRAFF

d_call: .
clone_size: many
v_call: TRBV7-6
j_call: TRBJ1-1
cdr3_nt: TGTGCCAGCAGTTCGGGGGTCGGGCTGAACACTGAAGCTTTCTTT
cdr3_aa: CASSSGVGLNTEAFF

d_call: .
clone_size: many
v_call: TRBV28
j_call: TRBJ2-7
cdr3_nt: TGTGCCAGCCTCACAGGAAGAACTTCCTACGAGCAGTACTTC
cdr3_aa: CASLTGRTSYEQYF

d_call: .
clone_size: many
v_call: TRBV6-4
j_call: TRBJ1-2
cdr3_nt: TGTGCCAGCAGTGACCCCACTTATGGCTACACCTTC
cdr3_aa: CASSDPTYGYTF

d_call: .
clone_size: many
v_call: TRBV29-1
j_call: TRBJ1-1
cdr3_nt: TGCAGCGTTGTCCCCTCCGGGACACCTTCGACTGAAGCTTTCTTT
cdr3_aa: CSVVPSGTPSTEAFF

d_call: TRBD2
clone_size: many
v_call: TRBV7-7
j_call: TRBJ2-5
cdr3_nt: TGTGCCAGCAGCTTAGGAGGACTAGCGGGGGAAGGGGAGACCCAGTACTTC
cdr3_aa: CASSLGGLAGEGETQYF

d_call: .
clone_size: few
v_call: TRBV10-3
j_call: TRBJ2-7
cdr3_nt: TGTGCCATCAGTGAGGCCTACGAGCAGTACTTC
cdr3_aa: CAISEAYEQYF

d_call: .
clone_size: many
v_call: TRBV6-5
j_call: TRBJ2-6
cdr3_nt: TGTGCCAGCAGTGGGGGGTATCCTGGGGCCAACGTCCTGACTTTC
cdr3_aa: CASSGGYPGANVLTF

d_call: .
clone_size: many
v_call: TRBV2
j_call: TRBJ1-1
cdr3_nt: TGTGCCAGCAGCTACATAATGAACACTGAAGCTTTCTTT
cdr3_aa: CASSYIMNTEAFF

d_call: TRBD1
clone_size: many
v_call: TRBV7-8
j_call: TRBJ2-5
cdr3_nt: TGTGCCAGCAGCTTAGTCCTACAGGGGCGAGGAGAGACCCAGTACTTC
cdr3_aa: CASSLVLQGRGETQYF

d_call: .
clone_size: many
v_call: TRBV2
j_call: TRBJ2-1
cdr3_nt: TGTGCCAGCAATCTTGCCAATTTGGAGCAGTTCTTC
cdr3_aa: CASNLANLEQFF

d_call: .
clone_size: .
v_call: TRBV12-3/TRBV12-4
j_call: TRBJ1-3
cdr3_nt: TGTGCCAGCAGCGGGGGGGCTGGATACACCATATATTTT
cdr3_aa: CASSGGAGYTIYF

d_call: .
clone_size: many
v_call: TRBV3-1
j_call: TRBJ2-7
cdr3_nt: TGTGCCAGCAGCCGGATGGGGGGGGCCACCTACGAGCAGTACTTC
cdr3_aa: CASSRMGGATYEQYF

d_call: TRBD1
clone_size: many
v_call: TRBV7-6
j_call: TRBJ2-2
cdr3_nt: TGTGCCAGCAGCCCGCAGACAGGGACGAACACCGGGGAGCTGTTTTTT
cdr3_aa: CASSPQTGTNTGELFF

d_call: TRBD2
clone_size: .
v_call: TRBV7-6
j_call: TRBJ2-7
cdr3_nt: TGTGCCAGCAGCCAGCGGGGACGGACCTACGAGCAGTACTTC
cdr3_aa: CASSQRGRTYEQYF

d_call: .
clone_size: few
v_call: TRBV20-1
j_call: TRBJ1-3
cdr3_nt: TGCAGTGCTAGAGATCGGGTTCTTACTGGAAACACCATATATTTT
cdr3_aa: CSARDRVLTGNTIYF

d_call: TRBD2
clone_size: .
v_call: TRBV20-1
j_call: TRBJ2-3
cdr3_nt: TGCAGTGCGGCCATCCTAGCGGGGGGGCCTGGGGATACGCAGTATTTT
cdr3_aa: CSAAILAGGPGDTQYF

d_call: .
clone_size: .
v_call: TRBV12-3/TRBV12-4
j_call: TRBJ1-5
cdr3_nt: TGTGCCAGCAGTTCCCAGGGAGGAGATCAGCCCCAGCATTTT
cdr3_aa: CASSSQGGDQPQHF

d_call: TRBD1
clone_size: many
v_call: TRBV5-6
j_call: TRBJ1-1
cdr3_nt: TGTGCCAGCAGCTTATACGGACAGGGAGGACAGACTGAAGCTTTCTTT
cdr3_aa: CASSLYGQGGQTEAFF

d_call: .
clone_size: .
v_call: TRBV10-3
j_call: TRBJ1-5
cdr3_nt: TGTGCCAACAGCGGGAACAGCAATCAGCCCCAGCATTTT
cdr3_aa: CANSGNSNQPQHF

d_call: .
clone_size: many
v_call: TRBV5-4
j_call: TRBJ2-3
cdr3_nt: TGTGCCAGCAGCTTGCGGGTACGCGATACGCAGTATTTT
cdr3_aa: CASSLRVRDTQYF

d_call: .
clone_size: many
v_call: TRBV10-3
j_call: TRBJ1-5
cdr3_nt: TGTGCCATCAGTGAGTCTGGGGACAGCAATCAGCCCCAGCATTTT
cdr3_aa: CAISESGDSNQPQHF

d_call: .
clone_size: few
v_call: TRBV9
j_call: TRBJ2-2
cdr3_nt: TGTGCCAGCAGCGTAGATCTGGGGGCCACCGGGGAGCTGTTTTTT
cdr3_aa: CASSVDLGATGELFF

d_call: TRBD1
clone_size: many
v_call: TRBV27
j_call: TRBJ1-1
cdr3_nt: TGTGCCAGCAGTCATGACAGGGGTCTGAACACTGAAGCTTTCTTT
cdr3_aa: CASSHDRGLNTEAFF